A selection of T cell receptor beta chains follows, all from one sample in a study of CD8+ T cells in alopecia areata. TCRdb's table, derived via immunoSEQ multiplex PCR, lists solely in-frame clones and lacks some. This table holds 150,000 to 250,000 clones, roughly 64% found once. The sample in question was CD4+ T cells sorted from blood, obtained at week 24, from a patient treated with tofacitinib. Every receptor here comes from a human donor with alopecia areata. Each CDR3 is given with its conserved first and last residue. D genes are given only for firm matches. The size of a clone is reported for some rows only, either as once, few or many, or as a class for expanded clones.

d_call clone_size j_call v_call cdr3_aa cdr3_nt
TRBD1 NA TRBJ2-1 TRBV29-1 CSDRQGGYNEQFF TGCAGCGATCGACAGGGGGGATACAATGAGCAGTTCTTC
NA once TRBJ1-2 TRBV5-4 CASSFDGPNYGYTF TGTGCCAGCAGCTTTGACGGGCCCAACTATGGCTACACCTTC
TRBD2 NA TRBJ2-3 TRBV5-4 CASSKTSGGRPTDTQYF TGTGCCAGCAGCAAGACTAGCGGGGGACGACCCACAGATACGCAGTATTTT
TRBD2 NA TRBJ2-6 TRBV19 CASSILASGTSLLSGANVLTF TGTGCCAGTAGTATTCTGGCTAGCGGTACCAGCCTCCTCTCTGGGGCCAACGTCCTGACTTTC
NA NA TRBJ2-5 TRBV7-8 CASSLASRGQETQYF TGTGCCAGCAGCTTAGCATCACGGGGTCAAGAGACCCAGTACTTC
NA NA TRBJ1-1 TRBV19 CASSISRGRNTEAFF TGTGCCAGTAGTATTTCCAGGGGTAGGAACACTGAAGCTTTCTTT
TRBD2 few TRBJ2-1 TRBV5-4 CASSLDSGRSNEQFF TGTGCCAGCAGCTTGGATAGCGGGAGGAGCAATGAGCAGTTCTTC
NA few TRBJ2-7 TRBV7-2 CASSPVRDEQYF TGTGCCAGCAGCCCAGTTAGGGACGAGCAGTACTTC
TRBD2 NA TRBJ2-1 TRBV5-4 CASSLPAGVVDEQFF TGTGCCAGCAGCTTGCCGGCGGGGGTGGTCGATGAGCAGTTCTTC
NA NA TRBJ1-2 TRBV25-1 CASSVNSGYTF TGTGCCAGCAGTGTCAACAGTGGCTACACCTTC
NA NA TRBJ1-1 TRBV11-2 CASSPAAGNAEAFF TGTGCCAGCAGCCCCGCGGCGGGGAACGCTGAAGCTTTCTTT
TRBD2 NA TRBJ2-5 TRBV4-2 CASSQQPWTSGVETQYF TGTGCCAGCAGCCAGCAACCTTGGACTAGCGGGGTAGAGACCCAGTACTTC
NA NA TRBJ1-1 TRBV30 CAWSVAGGAFF TGTGCCTGGAGTGTGGCTGGAGGGGCTTTCTTT
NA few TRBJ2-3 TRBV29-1 CSVDKSTDTQYF TGCAGCGTTGACAAGAGCACAGATACGCAGTATTTT
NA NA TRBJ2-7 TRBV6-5 CASSYVRPGVAEQYF TGTGCCAGCAGTTACGTGCGTCCGGGGGTGGCCGAGCAGTACTTC
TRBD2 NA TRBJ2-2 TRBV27 CASRGLAGTGELFF TGTGCCAGCAGGGGACTAGCGGGCACCGGGGAGCTGTTTTTT
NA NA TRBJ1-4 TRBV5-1 CASSRGAKAEKLFF TGCGCCAGCAGCCGGGGCGCCAAAGCTGAAAAACTGTTTTTT